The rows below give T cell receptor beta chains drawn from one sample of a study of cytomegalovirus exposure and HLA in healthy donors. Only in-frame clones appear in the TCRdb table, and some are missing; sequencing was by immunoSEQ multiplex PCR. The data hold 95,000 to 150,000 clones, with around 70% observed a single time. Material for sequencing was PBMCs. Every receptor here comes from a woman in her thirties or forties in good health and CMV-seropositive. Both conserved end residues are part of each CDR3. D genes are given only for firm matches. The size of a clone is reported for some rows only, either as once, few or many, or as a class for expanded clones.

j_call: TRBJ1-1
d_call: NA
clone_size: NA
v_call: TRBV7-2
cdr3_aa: CASSARTSMNTEAFF
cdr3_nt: TGTGCCAGCAGCGCGAGGACAAGTATGAACACTGAAGCTTTCTTT

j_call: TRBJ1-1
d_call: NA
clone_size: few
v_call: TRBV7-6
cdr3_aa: CASSLGEITGTEAFF
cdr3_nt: TGTGCCAGCAGCTTAGGGGAGATAACTGGGACTGAAGCTTTCTTT

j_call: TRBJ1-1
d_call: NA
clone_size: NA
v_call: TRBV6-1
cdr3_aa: CATKPAEERNTEAFF
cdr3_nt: TGTGCCACCAAACCGGCGGAGGAGAGGAACACTGAAGCTTTCTTT

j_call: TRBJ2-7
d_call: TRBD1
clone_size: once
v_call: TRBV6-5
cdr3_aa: CASSRDSKYEQYF
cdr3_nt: TGTGCCAGCAGTAGGGACAGTAAGTACGAGCAGTACTTC

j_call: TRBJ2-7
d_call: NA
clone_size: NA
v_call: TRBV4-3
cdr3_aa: CASSQEGQSSYEQYF
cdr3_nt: TGCGCCAGCAGCCAAGAAGGACAAAGCTCCTACGAGCAGTACTTC

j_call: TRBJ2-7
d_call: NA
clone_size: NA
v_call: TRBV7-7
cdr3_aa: CASSLTHGSYEQYF
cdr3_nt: TGTGCTAGCAGCTTAACCCACGGTTCCTACGAGCAGTACTTC

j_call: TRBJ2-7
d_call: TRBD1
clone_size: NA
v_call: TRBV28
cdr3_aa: CASRDRQSSGYEQYF
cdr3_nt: TGTGCCAGCAGGGACAGGCAAAGTTCAGGCTACGAGCAGTACTTC

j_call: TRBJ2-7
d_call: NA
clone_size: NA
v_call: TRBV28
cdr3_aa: CASSFNRAYEQYF
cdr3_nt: TGTGCCAGCAGTTTTAATAGAGCCTACGAGCAGTACTTC

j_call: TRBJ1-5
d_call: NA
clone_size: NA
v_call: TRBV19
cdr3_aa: CASRPPDQPQHF
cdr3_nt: TGTGCCAGCCGCCCCCCAGATCAGCCCCAGCATTTT

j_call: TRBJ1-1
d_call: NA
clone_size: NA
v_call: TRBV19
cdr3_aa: CAAGWGLNTEAFF
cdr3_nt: TGTGCCGCCGGATGGGGGCTGAACACTGAAGCTTTCTTT

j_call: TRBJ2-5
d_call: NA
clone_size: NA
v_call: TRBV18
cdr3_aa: CASSSTSHAETQYF
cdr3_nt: TGTGCCAGCTCGTCGACTAGTCATGCAGAGACCCAGTACTTC

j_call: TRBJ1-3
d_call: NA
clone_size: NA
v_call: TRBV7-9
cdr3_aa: CASSFGQTGNTIYF
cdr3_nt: TGTGCCAGCAGCTTCGGACAGACTGGAAACACCATATATTTT

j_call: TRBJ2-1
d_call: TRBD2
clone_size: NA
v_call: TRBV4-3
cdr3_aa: CASSQAGRGLPNEQFF
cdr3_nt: TGCGCCAGCAGCCAAGCGGGGAGGGGCCTCCCAAATGAGCAGTTCTTC

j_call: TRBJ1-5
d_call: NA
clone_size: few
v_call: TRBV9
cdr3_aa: CASSKGEPGQPQHF
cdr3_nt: TGTGCCAGCAGTAAGGGGGAGCCCGGTCAGCCCCAGCATTTT

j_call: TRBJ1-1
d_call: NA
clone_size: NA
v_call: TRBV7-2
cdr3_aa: CASSSRNTGVNTEAFF
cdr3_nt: TGTGCCAGCAGCTCACGAAATACAGGAGTTAACACTGAAGCTTTCTTT

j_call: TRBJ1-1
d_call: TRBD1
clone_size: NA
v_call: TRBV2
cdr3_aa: CASSEPGGIRNTEAFF
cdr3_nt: TGTGCCAGCAGTGAACCAGGGGGCATTCGGAACACTGAAGCTTTCTTT